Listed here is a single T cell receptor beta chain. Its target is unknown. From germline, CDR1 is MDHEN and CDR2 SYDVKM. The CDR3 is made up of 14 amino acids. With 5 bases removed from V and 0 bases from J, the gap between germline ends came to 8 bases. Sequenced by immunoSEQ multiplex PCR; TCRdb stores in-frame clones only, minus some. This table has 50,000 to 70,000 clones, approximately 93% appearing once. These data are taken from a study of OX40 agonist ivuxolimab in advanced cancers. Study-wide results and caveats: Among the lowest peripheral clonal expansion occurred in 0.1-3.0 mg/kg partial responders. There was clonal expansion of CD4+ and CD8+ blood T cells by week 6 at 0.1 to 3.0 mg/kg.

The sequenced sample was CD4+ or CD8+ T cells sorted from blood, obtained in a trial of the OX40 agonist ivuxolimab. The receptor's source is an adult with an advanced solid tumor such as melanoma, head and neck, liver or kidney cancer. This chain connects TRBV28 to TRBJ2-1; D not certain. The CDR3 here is CASSISPSYNEQFF. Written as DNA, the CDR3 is TGTGCCAGCAGTATCTCGCCCTCCTACAATGAGCAGTTCTTC. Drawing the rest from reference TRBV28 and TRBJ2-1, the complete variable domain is DVKVTQSSRYLVKRTGEKVFLECVQDMDHENMFWYRQDPGLGLRLIYFSYDVKMKEKGDIPEGYSVSREKKERFSLILESASTNQTSMYLCASSISPSYNEQFFGPGTRLTVL.